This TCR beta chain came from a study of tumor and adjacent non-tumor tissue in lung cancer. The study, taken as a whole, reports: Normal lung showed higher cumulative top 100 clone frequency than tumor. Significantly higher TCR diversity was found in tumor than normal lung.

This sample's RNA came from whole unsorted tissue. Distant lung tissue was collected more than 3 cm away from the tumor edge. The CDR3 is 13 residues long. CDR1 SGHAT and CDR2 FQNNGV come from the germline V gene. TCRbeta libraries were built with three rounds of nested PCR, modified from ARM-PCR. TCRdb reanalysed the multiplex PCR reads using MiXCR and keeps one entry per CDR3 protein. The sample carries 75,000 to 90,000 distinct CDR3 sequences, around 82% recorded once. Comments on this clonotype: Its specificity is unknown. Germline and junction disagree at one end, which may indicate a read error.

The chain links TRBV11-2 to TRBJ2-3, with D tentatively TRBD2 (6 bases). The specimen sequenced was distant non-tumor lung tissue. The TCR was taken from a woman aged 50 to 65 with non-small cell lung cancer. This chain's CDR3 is CTSSLDRADTRYF. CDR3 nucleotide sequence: TGTACTAGCAGCTTAGATCGGGCAGATACGCGGTATTTT.